These 20 T cell receptor beta chains originate from one sample sequenced in a study of metastatic and nonmetastatic thyroid tumors. Thyroid surgery had not been preceded by any treatment in any patient. TCRdb recomputed clones from the PCR reads via MiXCR. The table includes more than 90,000 clones, about 12% detected once. The sequenced sample was blood. These receptors originate from a female donor with papillary thyroid cancer or a benign thyroid nodule (not recorded which). Some clones in this sample may be carry-over from other donors' samples.

This clone was observed at least ten times. The chain recombines TRBV5-5 with TRBJ2-6; D is unresolved. The germline gives CDR1 SGHKS, CDR2 YYEKEE (reference sequence). This CDR3 region has 15 residues. V gave up 2 bases and J gave up 2 bases, with 8 bases separating them. CDR3 sequence: CASSFLAAGANVLTF. DNA of the CDR3: TGTGCCAGCAGCTTCTTAGCCGCTGGGGCCAACGTCCTGACTTTC.

CDR3 amino acids: CASSLAGTGQETGELFF. The CDR3 bases are TGTGCCAGCAGCTTAGCTGGGACAGGTCAGGAGACCGGGGAGCTGTTTTTT. The chain is built from TRBV7-6 and TRBJ2-2, with TRBD1 identical over 8 bases. Germline V gene sequence: CDR1 SGHVS, CDR2 FNYEAQ. The CDR3 has 17 residues. V shed 0 bases and J 5 bases; nucleotides not matched to a gene: 8.

In its sample, this clone was seen many times. The V call is TRBV28, the J call TRBJ2-7, with 10 nucleotides matching TRBD1. Germline V gene data show CDR1 as MDHEN and CDR2 as SYDVKM. The CDR3 extends over 15 amino acids. Germline trimming cut 5 bases from V and 2 bases from J; bases unmatched to any gene: 6. CDR3 bases: TGTGCCAGCAGTACCACCGGGACAGGGGCCTACGAGCAGTACTTC. Translation gives CASSTTGTGAYEQYF.

Ten or more counts support this clone. V and J are TRBV5-1 and TRBJ2-7; possible D gene TRBD1, 6 bases. V was pared by 1 base and J by 2 bases, with 10 bases between. Per germline, CDR1 SGHRS and CDR2 YFSETQ. The CDR3 has 14 residues. The CDR3 sequence: CASSLLDRTYEQYF. CDR3 nucleotide sequence: TGCGCCAGCAGCTTGTTGGACAGAACCTACGAGCAGTACTTC.

The rearrangement uses TRBV5-4 and TRBJ2-5, with 9 bases that match TRBD1. With V trimmed by 5 bases and J by 4 bases, 6 bases remained unmatched. This CDR3 is 14 amino acids long. CDR1 and CDR2 from the germline V gene are SGHNT and YYREEE (reference sequence). The CDR3 DNA follows: TGTGCCAGCAGGCGAACAGGGGGCTCAGAGACCCAGTACTTC. As protein: CASRRTGGSETQYF.

This clone was detected only a few times. Possible read error: a much larger clone is one base away. The V and J genes are TRBV24-1 and TRBJ2-1; 15 bases line up with TRBD2. Germline CDR1 and CDR2: KGHDR and SFDVKD. The CDR3 is made up of 15 amino acids. V was clipped by 6 bases and J by 15 bases; unmatched bases: 11. This chain's CDR3 is CATSCWTSGRAEWFF. The CDR3 DNA follows: TGTGCCACCAGTTGTTGGACTAGCGGGAGGGCCGAGTGGTTCTTC.

This clone was detected ten times or more. The chain recombines TRBV15 with TRBJ1-6; D remains unclear. Germline V gives CDR1 LNHNV, CDR2 YYDKDF (reference sequence). The CDR3 is 13 amino acids. The germline V and J ends were trimmed by 1 base and 9 bases, with 7 bases remaining between them. Here the CDR3 reads CATSRVVASPLHF. The CDR3 bases are TGTGCCACCAGCAGAGTCGTGGCTTCACCCCTCCACTTT.

This chain connects TRBV5-1 to TRBJ2-5; possibly TRBD1 for D (6 bases). There are 15 residues in the CDR3. Germline V gene data show CDR1 as SGHRS and CDR2 as YFSETQ. Trimming removed 3 bases from V and 3 bases from J, with 15 bases in between. DNA for the CDR3: TGCGCCAGCAGCTCCGGGGACACAGAAGAAGAGACCCAGTACTTC. As protein: CASSSGDTEEETQYF.

This chain links TRBV20-1 with TRBJ2-3; D not resolved. This CDR3 contains 16 residues. The germline CDR1 and CDR2 sequences are DFQATT and SNEGSKA (reference sequence). V shed 3 bases and J shed 1 base, with 17 bases lying between them. CDR3 DNA sequence: TGCAGTGCTAGTAGCTCTCCGCAAGTGGGCACAGATACGCAGTATTTT. Its protein product is CSASSSPQVGTDTQYF.

This clone was observed once. This may come from a read error, since a much larger clone is one base off. V gene TRBV7-9 combines with J gene TRBJ2-5; weak D call: TRBD1 (6 bases). This CDR3 comprises 15 residues. Per germline, CDR1 SEHNR and CDR2 FQNEAQ (reference sequence). Trimming stripped 5 bases from V and 2 bases from J, with 15 bases between. This CDR3 is CASSVLQGLQETQYF. CDR3 in DNA: TGTGCCAGCAGCGTACTCCAGGGGTTACAAGAGACCCAGTACTTC.

There are many counts of this clone. The chain employs TRBV5-4 and TRBJ2-1; 7 nucleotides line up with TRBD2. The germline V gene encodes CDR1 SGHNT and CDR2 YYREEE (reference sequence). This CDR3 region has 15 residues. Losses at the gene ends were 1 base for V and 5 bases for J; bases not matched to a gene: 6. This chain's CDR3 is CASSLRGSAHNEQFF. The CDR3 nucleotides are TGTGCCAGCAGCTTGCGCGGGAGTGCCCACAATGAGCAGTTCTTC.

This clone showed up many times. The chain recombines TRBV30 with TRBJ2-7; 10 bases line up with TRBD2. CDR3 size: 15 residues. The V gene end was trimmed by 3 bases and the J gene end by 5 bases; junction bases not matched to a gene: 10. CDR1 is GTSNPN, CDR2 SVGIG, per germline (reference sequence). DNA of the CDR3: TGTGCCTGGAGCGGCCTAGCGGGAGTTTCCCACGAGCAGTACTTC. Translation: CAWSGLAGVSHEQYF.

This clone was counted at least ten times. The V and J genes are TRBV30 and TRBJ1-2, with TRBD1 matching 7 bases. Trimming removed 0 bases from V and 2 bases from J; junction bases left unmatched: 15. Germline V gene sequence: CDR1 GTSNPN, CDR2 SVGIG (reference sequence). The CDR3 is 18 amino acids. The CDR3 nucleotides read TGTGCCTGGAGTGTACCAATCCCGGACAGGCGAACCAACTATGGCTACACCTTC. This translates into CAWSVPIPDRRTNYGYTF.

This clone was observed at least ten times. This chain uses TRBV5-5 with TRBJ2-3; TRBD1 is a possible D gene (5 bases). Germline-derived CDR1 and CDR2 are SGHKS and YYEKEE (reference sequence). Trimming left V 0 bases short and J 7 bases short, with 18 bases between. CDR3 size: 16 residues. In nucleotides, the CDR3 is TGTGCCAGCAGCTTGGAAAGGGTGCGGACACAATATACGCAGTATTTT. It specifies CASSLERVRTQYTQYF.

At least ten counts were recorded for this clone. V gene TRBV9 combines with J gene TRBJ1-2; D remains unclear. This CDR3 is built from 14 residues. CDR1 and CDR2 from the germline V gene are SGDLS and YYNGEE. The ends were cut back, 0 bases at V and 2 bases at J, with 8 bases in the middle. The CDR3 nucleotides read TGTGCCAGCAGCGTAGGGGGATCCAACTATGGCTACACCTTC. It specifies CASSVGGSNYGYTF. The whole variable domain, remainder taken from reference TRBV9 and TRBJ1-2, is DSGVTQTPKHLITATGQRVTLRCSPRSGDLSVYWYQQSLDQGLQFLIQYYNGEERAKGNILERFSAQQFPDLHSELNLSSLELGDSALYFCASSVGGSNYGYTFGSGTRLTVV.

This clone was counted only a few times. The germline gene is not matched at one end of the junction; a read error may be the cause. The chain employs TRBV12-3 or TRBV12-4 and TRBJ2-2, with D possibly being TRBD1 or TRBD2 (5 bases each). CDR3 length: 13 residues. The CDR3: CASSRGAPGEPFF. CDR3 sequence (DNA): TGTGCCAGCAGTCGTGGGGCACCCGGGGAGCCGTTTTTT.

The V call is TRBV7-7, the J call TRBJ1-1; D is uncertain. The CDR3 totals 13 residues. The ends were cut back, 3 bases at V and 1 base at J, with 6 bases in the middle. Germline assignment: CDR1 SSHAT and CDR2 FNYEAQ (reference sequence). CDR3 bases: TGTGCCAGCAGCTTGGGAGAGAACACTGAAGCTTTCTTT. Residues: CASSLGENTEAFF.

Comments on this clone: This may be a read error, as it is one base from a much larger clone. This chain connects TRBV7-8 to TRBJ2-7; a weak D match, TRBD1 (5 bases). CDR1 is SGHVS and CDR2 is FQNEAQ in the germline V gene. The CDR3 is made up of 14 amino acids. In DNA, the CDR3 is TGTGCCATCAGCCAGGGCGCCAGTTCCTACGAGCAGTACTTC. Translating it yields CAISQGASSYEQYF. The entire variable domain, with the rest obtained from reference TRBV7-8 and TRBJ2-7, is as follows: GAGVSQSPRYKVAKRGQDVALRCDPISGHVSLFWYQQALGQGPEFLTYFQNEAQLDKSGLPSDRFFAERPEGSVSTLKIQRTQQEDSAVYLCAISQGASSYEQYFGPGTRLTVT.

The V gene is TRBV7-2, the J gene TRBJ1-3; no definite D call. The germline gives CDR1 SGHTA, CDR2 FQGNSA. Trimming took off 5 bases at V and 0 bases at J, with 11 bases between the two ends. This CDR3 is built from 15 residues. The DNA for the CDR3 is TGTGCCAGCAGCCCTCAGACATGCTCTGGAAACACCATATATTTT. Encoded protein: CASSPQTCSGNTIYF. Full variable domain (remainder filled in from reference TRBV7-2 and TRBJ1-3): GAGVSQSPSNKVTEKGKDVELRCDPISGHTALYWYRQSLGQGLEFLIYFQGNSAPDKSGLPSDRFSAERTGGSVSTLTIQRTQQEDSAVYLCASSPQTCSGNTIYFGEGSWLTVV.

This clone was detected ten times or more. J is TRBJ2-1 and V is TRBV29-1; D possibly matches TRBD1 or TRBD2 (7 bases each). The CDR3 spans 14 residues. Trimming cost V 8 bases and J 8 bases, with 22 bases left between them. Germline lookup yields CDR1 SQVTM and CDR2 ANQGSEA. The CDR3 bases are TGCAGCACCTGGCCGGGGGGACAGTCCGATGAGCAGTTCTTC. It is translated as CSTWPGGQSDEQFF.